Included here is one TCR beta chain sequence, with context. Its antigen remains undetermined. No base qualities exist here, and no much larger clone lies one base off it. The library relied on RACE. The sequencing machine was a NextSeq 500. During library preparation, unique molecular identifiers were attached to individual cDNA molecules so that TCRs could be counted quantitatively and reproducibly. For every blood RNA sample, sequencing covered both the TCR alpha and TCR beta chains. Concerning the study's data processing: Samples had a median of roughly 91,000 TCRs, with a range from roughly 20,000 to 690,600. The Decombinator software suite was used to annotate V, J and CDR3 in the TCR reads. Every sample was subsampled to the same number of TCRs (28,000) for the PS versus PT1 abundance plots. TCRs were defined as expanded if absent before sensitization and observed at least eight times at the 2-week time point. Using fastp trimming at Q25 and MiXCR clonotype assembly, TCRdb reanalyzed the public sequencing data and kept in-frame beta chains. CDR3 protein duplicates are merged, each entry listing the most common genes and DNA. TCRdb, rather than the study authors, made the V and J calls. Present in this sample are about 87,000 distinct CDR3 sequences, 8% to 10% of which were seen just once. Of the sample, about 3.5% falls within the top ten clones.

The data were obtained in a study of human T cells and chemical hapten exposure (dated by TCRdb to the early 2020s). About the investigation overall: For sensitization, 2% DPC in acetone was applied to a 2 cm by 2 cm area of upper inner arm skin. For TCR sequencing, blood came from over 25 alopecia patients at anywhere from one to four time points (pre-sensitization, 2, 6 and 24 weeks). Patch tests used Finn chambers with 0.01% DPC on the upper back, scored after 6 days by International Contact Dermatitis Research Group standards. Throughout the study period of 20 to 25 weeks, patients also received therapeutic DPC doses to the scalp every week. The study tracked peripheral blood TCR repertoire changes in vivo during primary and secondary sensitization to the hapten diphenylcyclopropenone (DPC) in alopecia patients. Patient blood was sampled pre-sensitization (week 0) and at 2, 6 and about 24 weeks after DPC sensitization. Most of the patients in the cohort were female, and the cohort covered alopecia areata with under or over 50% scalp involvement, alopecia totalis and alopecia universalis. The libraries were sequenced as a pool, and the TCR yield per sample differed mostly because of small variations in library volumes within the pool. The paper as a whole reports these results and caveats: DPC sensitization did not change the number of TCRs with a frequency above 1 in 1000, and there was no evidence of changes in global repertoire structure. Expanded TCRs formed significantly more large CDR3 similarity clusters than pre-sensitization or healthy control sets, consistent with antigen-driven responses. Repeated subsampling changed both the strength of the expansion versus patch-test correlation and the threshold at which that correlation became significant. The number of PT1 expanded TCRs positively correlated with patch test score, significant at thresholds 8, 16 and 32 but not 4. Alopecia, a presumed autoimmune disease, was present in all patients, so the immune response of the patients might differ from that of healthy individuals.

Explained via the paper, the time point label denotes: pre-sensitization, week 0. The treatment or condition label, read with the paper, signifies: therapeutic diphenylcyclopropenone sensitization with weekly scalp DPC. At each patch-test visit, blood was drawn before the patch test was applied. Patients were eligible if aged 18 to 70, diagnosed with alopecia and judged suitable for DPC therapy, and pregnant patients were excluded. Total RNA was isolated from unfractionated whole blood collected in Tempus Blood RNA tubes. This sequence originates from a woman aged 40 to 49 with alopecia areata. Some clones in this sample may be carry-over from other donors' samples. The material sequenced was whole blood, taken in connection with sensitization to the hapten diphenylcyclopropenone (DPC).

The CDR3 amino acid sequence is: CASKVGQGLWGYTF. In nucleotide form, the sequence is TGTGCCAGCAAAGTCGGACAGGGTCTTTGGGGCTACACCTTC. The rearranged chain carries TRBV2 and TRBJ1-2; TRBD1 lines up with 8 middle nucleotides. CDR1 is given as SNHLY and CDR2 as FYNNEI, both from the germline V gene. V is trimmed back by 7 bases and J by 8 bases, and the junction contains 12 bases that no gene match accounts for. Counted from cysteine to phenylalanine, this CDR3 has 14 amino acids. Only the CDR3 DNA is retained, 42 bases long and in frame from the first base. Reference TRBV2 and TRBJ1-2 genes cover what lies past the CDR3, so the full variable domain is EPEVTQTPSHQVTQMGQEVILRCVPISNHLYFYWYRQILGQKVEFLVSFYNNEISEKSEIFDDQFSVERPDGSNFTLKIRSTKLEDSAMYFCASKVGQGLWGYTFGSGTRLTVV.